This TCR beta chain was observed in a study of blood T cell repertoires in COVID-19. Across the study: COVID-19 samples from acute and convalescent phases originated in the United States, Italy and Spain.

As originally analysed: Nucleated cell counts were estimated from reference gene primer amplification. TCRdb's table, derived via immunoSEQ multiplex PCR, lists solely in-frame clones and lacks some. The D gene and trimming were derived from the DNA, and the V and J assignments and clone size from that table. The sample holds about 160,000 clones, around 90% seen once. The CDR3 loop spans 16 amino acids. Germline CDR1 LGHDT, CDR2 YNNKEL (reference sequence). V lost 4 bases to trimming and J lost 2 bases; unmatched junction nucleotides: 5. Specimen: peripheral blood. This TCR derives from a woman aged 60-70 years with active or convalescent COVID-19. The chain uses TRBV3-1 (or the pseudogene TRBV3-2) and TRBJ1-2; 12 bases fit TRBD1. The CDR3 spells CASSRDRGLLNYGYTF. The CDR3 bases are TGTGCCAGCAGCCGGGACAGGGGGCTTTTAAACTATGGCTACACCTTC.